This T cell receptor (beta chain) was documented in a study of CD8+ T cells in alopecia areata. About the study: Female approximately 7-10-week-old C3H/HeJ recipients received skin from approximately 6-12-month-old C3H/HeJ graft donors with spontaneous alopecia. Study conclusions and caveats: Clonality exceeded that of normal scalp in lesional scalp, most notably in alopecia totalis/universalis. Patients showed less clear TCR sequence sharing than mice, possibly partly because of HLA diversity.

Turning to this clone: The antigen is unknown. The genes are named according to mouse. Sequencing ends 4 residues short of the CDR3 end; the germline J gene provides the rest.

It was cDNA, reverse transcribed from extracted RNA, that served as the sequencing template. TCRdb keeps only in-frame clones here, not all; method: immunoSEQ multiplex PCR. There are around 100,000 clones in the sample, none observed a single time. The CDR3 loop spans 14 amino acids. V lost 2 bases and J lost 3; bases outside the gene matches: 3. In germline, CDR1 is MNHDT, CDR2 YYDKIL. The chain has TRBV17 and TRBJ2-7, with 8 nucleotides matching TRBD2. The sequence derives from a C3H/HeJ mouse with alopecia areata. The strain's MHC: H2-k. Sequenced material: lesional skin. The CDR3 region is CASSRRGGDYEQYF. The part of the CDR3 DNA that was read is TGTGCTAGCAGTAGACGGGGGGGCGACTAT.